Listed below are T cell receptor beta chains from one sample, sequenced in a study of T cells in localized non-small cell lung cancer. Some clones are missing from TCRdb's copy, which holds only in-frame ones; the method was immunoSEQ multiplex PCR. The sample lists tens of thousands of clones, almost 85% occurring once. Material: peripheral blood, obtained before any cancer treatment. All receptors come from a female donor over 55 with stage I lung adenocarcinoma. Each CDR3 is given with its conserved first and last residue. The D gene is left open where the match is weak. For some rows the clone size is stated as once, few or many, or as a class when expanded; others skip it.

D gene | J gene | V gene | clone size | CDR3 DNA | CDR3 protein
- | TRBJ2-4 | TRBV2 | - | TGTGCCAGCAGTGAAGACAGGGCCAAAAACATTCAGTACTTC | CASSEDRAKNIQYF
- | TRBJ2-7 | TRBV2 | once | TGTGCCAGCAGTGAGCTAAGGACTGAAGGCGAGCAGTACTTC | CASSELRTEGEQYF
TRBD1 | TRBJ1-5 | TRBV7-8 | - | TGTGCCAGCAGCTCCAGACAGGGGGCAAGCAATCAGCCCCAGCATTTT | CASSSRQGASNQPQHF
TRBD1 | TRBJ2-1 | TRBV7-9 | - | TGTGCCAGCAGCTCAACAGGGGGGCGCAACAATGAGCAGTTCTTC | CASSSTGGRNNEQFF
TRBD2 | TRBJ2-5 | TRBV7-7 | - | TGTGCTAGCAGCTTAGGGCTAGCGGCAGGGGAGACCCAGTACTTC | CASSLGLAAGETQYF
TRBD1 | TRBJ1-2 | TRBV5-4 | - | TGTGCCAGCAGCTTGGTGGGACAGGGAGGGGAGACCTTC | CASSLVGQGGETF
- | TRBJ1-1 | TRBV19 | - | TGTGCCAGTACTACCGAGGGCAGGACTGAAGCTTTCTTT | CASTTEGRTEAFF
- | TRBJ2-1 | TRBV2 | - | TGTGCCAGCAGTGAAGAGGGGCGGGGGCCCTACAATGAGCAGTTCTTC | CASSEEGRGPYNEQFF
- | TRBJ1-2 | TRBV7-3 | - | TGTGCCAGCAGCCCCGGACGGGCCCCTAACTATGGCTACACCTTC | CASSPGRAPNYGYTF
- | TRBJ2-1 | TRBV9 | few | TGTGCCAGCAGCGCCCAGACAGGGAGGAATGAGCAGTTCTTC | CASSAQTGRNEQFF
- | TRBJ1-4 | TRBV29-1 | - | TGCAGCGTGCTACCGTCGGGTACACCTAATGAAAAACTGTTTTTT | CSVLPSGTPNEKLFF
- | TRBJ2-1 | TRBV19 | - | TGTGCCAGTAGTATTCAGGGCTTCTCCTACAATGAGCAGTTCTTC | CASSIQGFSYNEQFF
TRBD2 | TRBJ2-3 | TRBV9 | - | TGTGCCAGCAGCGTAGATAACGGGGGGTTGTATACGCAGTATTTT | CASSVDNGGLYTQYF
- | TRBJ1-3 | TRBV6-6 | - | TGTGCCAGCAGGCCCCCGGGTACTTCAGGAAACACCATATATTTT | CASRPPGTSGNTIYF
TRBD2 | TRBJ2-5 | TRBV5-6 | - | TGTGCCAGCAGCCGCCTAGCGGGGGGCATTCGGGAAGAGACCCAGTACTTC | CASSRLAGGIREETQYF
- | TRBJ1-1 | TRBV9 | - | TGTGCCAGCAGCGTAGGGAATACAGGTATGAACACTGAAGCTTTCTTT | CASSVGNTGMNTEAFF
- | TRBJ1-3 | TRBV2 | - | TGTGCCAGCAGACCGGGGACAAGCCCTGGAAACACCATATATTTT | CASRPGTSPGNTIYF
TRBD2 | TRBJ2-7 | TRBV7-2 | - | TGTGCCAGCAGCTCAAGAGGACTAGACGCTGACGAGCAGTACTTC | CASSSRGLDADEQYF
- | TRBJ2-7 | TRBV13 | - | TGTGCCAGCAGCGGACAGCCGGGACCCCCCAACGAGCAGTACTTC | CASSGQPGPPNEQYF
- | TRBJ1-1 | TRBV16 | - | TGTGCCAGCAGCGTCGGAGCTGCCACTGAAGCTTTCTTT | CASSVGAATEAFF
- | TRBJ2-6 | TRBV14 | - | TGTGCCAGCAGCCAAGATCTATGGAGCTCTGGGGCCAACGTCCTGACTTTC | CASSQDLWSSGANVLTF
- | TRBJ2-1 | TRBV10-1 | - | TGCGCCAGCAGTAAGATTAGCTACAATGAGCAGTTCTTC | CASSKISYNEQFF
TRBD1 | TRBJ2-6 | TRBV7-8 | - | TGTGCCAGCAGCTTACGGGACAGGGCGACGTCTGGGGCCAACGTCCTGACTTTC | CASSLRDRATSGANVLTF
- | TRBJ2-5 | TRBV11-2 | - | TGTGCCAGCAGCTTCTTTGGGGGCGGGGCTCAAGAGACCCAGTACTTC | CASSFFGGGAQETQYF
TRBD1 | TRBJ1-2 | TRBV5-1 | many | TGCGCCAGCAGCTTGGCTGGCGGACAGGGGGCCGGCTACACCTTC | CASSLAGGQGAGYTF
- | TRBJ1-2 | TRBV6-5 | - | TGTGCCAGCAGTTTACAGGCAAACTATGGCTACACCTTC | CASSLQANYGYTF
- | TRBJ1-4 | TRBV9 | few | TGTGCCAGCAGCGTAGGAGCGGCAACTAATGAAAAACTGTTTTTT | CASSVGAATNEKLFF
- | TRBJ1-5 | TRBV27 | - | TGTGCCAGCAGTCCTCAGGTTGGGGGCAATCAGCCCCAGCATTTT | CASSPQVGGNQPQHF
- | TRBJ2-5 | TRBV5-5 | - | TGTGCCAGCAGCTTGGACCCGGGAGTAGAGACCCAGTACTTC | CASSLDPGVETQYF
- | TRBJ1-1 | TRBV9 | - | TGTGCCAGCAGCGTAGAAGGGACTCAACTGAACACTGAAGCTTTCTTT | CASSVEGTQLNTEAFF
- | TRBJ1-4 | TRBV7-9 | - | TGTGCCAGCAGCTTAGCAGGGGCCAATGAAAAACTGTTTTTT | CASSLAGANEKLFF
- | TRBJ2-7 | TRBV19 | - | TGTGCCAGTAGCCCACAGGGCTACGAGCAGTACTTC | CASSPQGYEQYF
- | TRBJ1-2 | TRBV19 | - | TGTGCCAGTAGTATGGGCCAGGGGTTAGGCTATGGCTACACCTTC | CASSMGQGLGYGYTF
TRBD1 | TRBJ2-5 | TRBV10-3 | - | TGTGCCATCAGCAGGACAGGTTCTGTCCAAGAGACCCAGTACTTC | CAISRTGSVQETQYF
- | TRBJ2-7 | TRBV2 | once | TGTGCCAGCAGTGCCAGCACCTACGAGCAGTACTTC | CASSASTYEQYF
TRBD1 | TRBJ2-1 | TRBV6-1 | - | TGTGCCAGCAGGGGTGGACAGGGGCTCGCCAATGAGCAGTTCTTC | CASRGGQGLANEQFF
- | TRBJ2-1 | TRBV4-1 | few | TGCGCCAGCAGCCAGTCCCCGGGACTGTTGAACAATGAGCAGTTCTTC | CASSQSPGLLNNEQFF
TRBD1 | TRBJ1-2 | TRBV6-1 | - | TGTGCCATCTCGACAGGGGTGGACTATGGCTACACCTTC | CAISTGVDYGYTF
- | TRBJ1-2 | TRBV2 | few | TGTGCCAGCAGTGAAGCGCGGCAGGGGTCGGGCTACACCTTC | CASSEARQGSGYTF
TRBD2 | TRBJ2-3 | TRBV5-1 | - | TGCGCCAGCAGCTTGGGGACTAGCGGTACAAGCACAGATACGCAGTATTTT | CASSLGTSGTSTDTQYF
- | TRBJ1-1 | TRBV7-2 | - | TGTGCCAGCAGCTTATACTCGCAGAACACTGAAGCTTTCTTT | CASSLYSQNTEAFF
- | TRBJ1-3 | TRBV5-1 | - | TGCGCCAGCAGTACAGGCTCTGGAAACACCATATATTTT | CASSTGSGNTIYF
- | TRBJ2-1 | TRBV2 | - | TGTGCCAGCGTAGGTGGGACTGAGGAGCAGTTCTTC | CASVGGTEEQFF
TRBD1 | TRBJ1-2 | TRBV2 | - | TGTGCCAGCAGAGGACAGGTGGGCTATGGCTACACCTTC | CASRGQVGYGYTF